Sequencing of this T cell receptor (beta chain) was carried out in a study of Ad26.COV2.S vaccination and SARS-CoV-2 variants. Libraries were prepared by immunoSEQ multiplex PCR; TCRdb keeps only in-frame clonotypes and omits some of them. The table lists around 300,000 clones, 75% to 90% of them singletons, with approximately 12% in the top ten. Trimming removed 7 bases from V and 6 bases from J; junction bases left unmatched: 5. Per germline, CDR1 SGDLS and CDR2 YYNGEE. The CDR3 spans 12 residues. The treatment was: 19 received Ad26.COV2.S at low or high dose, single or two shots; about 5 received placebo; per-sample allocation not given. Specimen acquisition occurred on day 63 following the initial vaccine or placebo injection.

This sequence joins TRBV9 and TRBJ2-3; 7 bases match TRBD2. Sequencing was performed on peripheral blood, taken in a trial of Ad26.COV2.S vaccine versus placebo. This TCR derives from a person aged 18-60 years who received the Ad26.COV2.S COVID-19 vaccine or a placebo. CDR3 bases: TGTGCCAGCCGGGGAGGGCTCGATACGCAGTATTTT. Its protein product is CASRGGLDTQYF.